A selection of T cell receptor beta chains follows, all from one sample in a study of T cell changes during pregnancy in multiple sclerosis. Using immunoSEQ multiplex PCR, the repertoire was profiled, and TCRdb retains in-frame clones only, with some absent. The sample records about 72,000 clones, roughly nine tenths being singletons. Sample: peripheral blood, taken in the second trimester of pregnancy. These receptor sequences come from a female donor with multiple sclerosis, enrolled in a pregnancy study. Each CDR3 is given with its conserved first and last residue. A D gene is named only where the DNA matches it firmly. Size is stated for part of the rows, as once, few or many counts, or as a class when the clone is expanded.

clone size: -
J gene: TRBJ2-5
V gene: TRBV11-1
D gene: -
CDR3 protein: CAGRRGGAEETQYF
CDR3 DNA: TGTGCCGGACGACGCGGGGGCGCGGAAGAGACCCAGTACTTC

clone size: -
J gene: TRBJ1-1
V gene: TRBV7-2
D gene: -
CDR3 protein: CASSLFDGGNTEAFF
CDR3 DNA: TGTGCCAGCAGCTTATTTGATGGCGGGAACACTGAAGCTTTCTTT

clone size: -
J gene: TRBJ1-1
V gene: TRBV4-3
D gene: -
CDR3 protein: CASSQARGGTEAFF
CDR3 DNA: TGCGCCAGCAGCCAAGCCCGGGGGGGCACTGAAGCTTTCTTT

clone size: -
J gene: TRBJ2-1
V gene: TRBV9
D gene: -
CDR3 protein: CASSWGEGEQFF
CDR3 DNA: TGTGCCAGCAGCTGGGGAGAAGGTGAGCAGTTCTTC

clone size: -
J gene: TRBJ2-5
V gene: TRBV10-1
D gene: TRBD1
CDR3 protein: CASSAIPGQGPETQYF
CDR3 DNA: TGCGCCAGCAGTGCTATACCGGGACAGGGTCCCGAGACCCAGTACTTC

clone size: -
J gene: TRBJ1-6
V gene: TRBV5-1
D gene: -
CDR3 protein: CASSPGHMNSPLHF
CDR3 DNA: TGCGCCAGCAGCCCGGGACATATGAATTCACCCCTCCACTTT

clone size: -
J gene: TRBJ1-3
V gene: TRBV11-3
D gene: -
CDR3 protein: CASSATGSGNTIYF
CDR3 DNA: TGTGCCAGCAGCGCGACAGGCTCTGGAAACACCATATATTTT

clone size: -
J gene: TRBJ1-1
V gene: TRBV11-1
D gene: -
CDR3 protein: CASSRLGETFF
CDR3 DNA: TGTGCCAGCAGCCGTCTCGGGGAGACTTTCTTT

clone size: once
J gene: TRBJ2-3
V gene: TRBV7-9
D gene: -
CDR3 protein: CASSLGEGHGDTQYF
CDR3 DNA: TGTGCCAGCAGCTTAGGGGAGGGACACGGAGATACGCAGTATTTT

clone size: -
J gene: TRBJ2-3
V gene: TRBV19
D gene: TRBD2
CDR3 protein: CASSITRGETDTQYF
CDR3 DNA: TGTGCCAGTAGTATTACCCGGGGGGAAACAGATACGCAGTATTTT

clone size: -
J gene: TRBJ1-2
V gene: TRBV4-2
D gene: TRBD1
CDR3 protein: CASRRTGAYGYTF
CDR3 DNA: TGTGCCAGCAGACGGACAGGGGCCTATGGCTACACCTTC

clone size: once
J gene: TRBJ2-3
V gene: TRBV19
D gene: -
CDR3 protein: CASKLLGLDTQYF
CDR3 DNA: TGTGCCAGTAAGCTCCTTGGGCTAGATACGCAGTATTTT

clone size: -
J gene: TRBJ2-3
V gene: TRBV19
D gene: -
CDR3 protein: CASNPQGTDTQYF
CDR3 DNA: TGTGCCAGTAACCCCCAGGGCACAGATACGCAGTATTTT

clone size: -
J gene: TRBJ1-2
V gene: TRBV4-1
D gene: -
CDR3 protein: CASSPRETLYGYTF
CDR3 DNA: TGCGCCAGCAGCCCCAGGGAAACGCTCTATGGCTACACCTTC

clone size: once
J gene: TRBJ1-2
V gene: TRBV2
D gene: -
CDR3 protein: CASKTGQIYGYTF
CDR3 DNA: TGTGCCAGCAAAACGGGACAAATCTATGGCTACACCTTC

clone size: -
J gene: TRBJ2-7
V gene: TRBV18
D gene: TRBD2
CDR3 protein: CASSPSRAGRGEQYF
CDR3 DNA: TGTGCCAGCTCACCAAGTCGTGCGGGGAGGGGCGAGCAGTACTTC

clone size: -
J gene: TRBJ1-4
V gene: TRBV6-5
D gene: -
CDR3 protein: CASRTGPPEKLFF
CDR3 DNA: TGTGCCAGCAGGACTGGTCCCCCCGAAAAACTGTTTTTT

clone size: -
J gene: TRBJ2-7
V gene: TRBV30
D gene: -
CDR3 protein: CAWSRVGGPYEQYF
CDR3 DNA: TGTGCCTGGAGTAGGGTGGGGGGTCCCTACGAGCAGTACTTC

clone size: -
J gene: TRBJ1-2
V gene: TRBV6-5
D gene: -
CDR3 protein: CASTRLPNYGYTF
CDR3 DNA: TGTGCCAGCACCCGTCTCCCCAACTATGGCTACACCTTC

clone size: -
J gene: TRBJ2-2
V gene: TRBV27
D gene: -
CDR3 protein: CASSLSGRGTNTGELFF
CDR3 DNA: TGTGCCAGCAGTTTATCTGGTCGCGGGACGAACACCGGGGAGCTGTTTTTT

clone size: -
J gene: TRBJ1-4
V gene: TRBV30
D gene: TRBD1
CDR3 protein: CAWSVVGGAGKLFF
CDR3 DNA: TGTGCCTGGAGTGTAGTAGGGGGCGCAGGAAAACTGTTTTTT

clone size: -
J gene: TRBJ1-1
V gene: TRBV9
D gene: TRBD1
CDR3 protein: CASSARPDRLNTEAFF
CDR3 DNA: TGTGCCAGCAGCGCCCGACCGGACAGGCTAAACACTGAAGCTTTCTTT

clone size: once
J gene: TRBJ2-3
V gene: TRBV30
D gene: TRBD1
CDR3 protein: CAWQLQGANTQYF
CDR3 DNA: TGTGCCTGGCAATTACAGGGGGCAAATACGCAGTATTTT

clone size: -
J gene: TRBJ1-3
V gene: TRBV6-6
D gene: -
CDR3 protein: CASTLGQPGSGNTIYF
CDR3 DNA: TGTGCCAGCACCCTGGGCCAGCCAGGCTCTGGAAACACCATATATTTT

clone size: -
J gene: TRBJ1-4
V gene: TRBV6-4
D gene: TRBD1
CDR3 protein: CASSAWDRGKSNEKLFF
CDR3 DNA: TGTGCCAGCAGTGCTTGGGACAGGGGTAAGTCTAATGAAAAACTGTTTTTT

clone size: -
J gene: TRBJ1-1
V gene: TRBV30
D gene: TRBD1
CDR3 protein: CAWSPGTGGWGTEAFF
CDR3 DNA: TGTGCCTGGAGTCCCGGGACAGGGGGCTGGGGCACTGAAGCTTTCTTT